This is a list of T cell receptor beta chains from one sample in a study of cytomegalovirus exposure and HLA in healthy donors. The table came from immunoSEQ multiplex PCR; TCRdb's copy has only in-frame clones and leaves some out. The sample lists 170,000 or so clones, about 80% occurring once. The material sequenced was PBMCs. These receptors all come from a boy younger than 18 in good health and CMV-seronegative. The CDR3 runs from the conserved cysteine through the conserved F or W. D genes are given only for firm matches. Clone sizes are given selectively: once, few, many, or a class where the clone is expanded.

CDR3nt: TGTGCCATCAGTGAGATCGCAGGGGGCAACACCGGGGAGCTGTTTTTT
CDR3aa: CAISEIAGGNTGELFF
abundance: .
v_gene: TRBV10-3
d_gene: TRBD1
j_gene: TRBJ2-2

CDR3nt: TGTGCCAGCAGCTTGTCCGGCCAGGGGACAACACCCCTCCACTTT
CDR3aa: CASSLSGQGTTPLHF
abundance: .
v_gene: TRBV5-6
d_gene: .
j_gene: TRBJ1-6

CDR3nt: TGTGCCAGCAGTTTATTTTCCAGGGGAGAGCGGTACGAGCAGTACTTC
CDR3aa: CASSLFSRGERYEQYF
abundance: .
v_gene: TRBV27
d_gene: .
j_gene: TRBJ2-7

CDR3nt: TGCGCCAGCAGCTTGGTGGGGGGGAGCACAGATACGCAGTATTTT
CDR3aa: CASSLVGGSTDTQYF
abundance: .
v_gene: TRBV5-1
d_gene: TRBD2
j_gene: TRBJ2-3

CDR3nt: TGTGCCAGCAACCGGATACAGGGTCGGACTGAAGCTTTCTTT
CDR3aa: CASNRIQGRTEAFF
abundance: once
v_gene: TRBV7-9
d_gene: .
j_gene: TRBJ1-1

CDR3nt: TGCGCCAGCAGCCAAGATCCCAGGGGAACTGGAAACACCATATATTTT
CDR3aa: CASSQDPRGTGNTIYF
abundance: .
v_gene: TRBV4-3
d_gene: .
j_gene: TRBJ1-3

CDR3nt: TGCAGCGTTGTTTCCTTTTCGACGGACAGGGGAGGAACTGAAGCTTTCTTT
CDR3aa: CSVVSFSTDRGGTEAFF
abundance: .
v_gene: TRBV29-1
d_gene: TRBD1
j_gene: TRBJ1-1

CDR3nt: TGTGCCAGCAGATTGGACCCGGTGGGGGGTGAAAAACTGTTTTTT
CDR3aa: CASRLDPVGGEKLFF
abundance: few
v_gene: TRBV5-8
d_gene: .
j_gene: TRBJ1-4

CDR3nt: TGTGCCAGCAGTGCCTTCCGAGGAGATACAGATACGCAGTATTTT
CDR3aa: CASSAFRGDTDTQYF
abundance: once
v_gene: TRBV6-4
d_gene: .
j_gene: TRBJ2-3

CDR3nt: TGTGCCAGCAGGACTTCCGGGGGTAAGGAAGCTTTCTTT
CDR3aa: CASRTSGGKEAFF
abundance: .
v_gene: TRBV14
d_gene: .
j_gene: TRBJ1-1

CDR3nt: TGCGCCAGCAGCCAACAGGGGGCCGGCCGGTCCTCCCGCCTCTATGGCTACACCTTC
CDR3aa: CASSQQGAGRSSRLYGYTF
abundance: .
v_gene: TRBV4-1
d_gene: TRBD1
j_gene: TRBJ1-2

CDR3nt: TGTGCCACTATGAACACCGGGGAGCTGTTTTTT
CDR3aa: CATMNTGELFF
abundance: few
v_gene: TRBV10-3
d_gene: .
j_gene: TRBJ2-2

CDR3nt: TGCGCCAGCAGCGTAGACAGAGCGAACACCGGGGAGCTGTTTTTT
CDR3aa: CASSVDRANTGELFF
abundance: .
v_gene: TRBV5-1
d_gene: .
j_gene: TRBJ2-2

CDR3nt: TGTGCCAGTAGTCCTCGGGTACCGGGCTACACCTTC
CDR3aa: CASSPRVPGYTF
abundance: .
v_gene: TRBV19
d_gene: .
j_gene: TRBJ1-2

CDR3nt: TGTGCCAGCAGCCGGTCTGGACTAGCGAGTTCCTACGAGCAGTACTTC
CDR3aa: CASSRSGLASSYEQYF
abundance: .
v_gene: TRBV5-4
d_gene: TRBD2
j_gene: TRBJ2-7

CDR3nt: TGTGCCAGCAGCTTAGAGTCGGGACTAGCGGGAGGGCCCGAAGATACGCAGTATTTT
CDR3aa: CASSLESGLAGGPEDTQYF
abundance: .
v_gene: TRBV7-2
d_gene: TRBD2
j_gene: TRBJ2-3

CDR3nt: TGTGCCAGCTCACCACAATTTTCCAGGGGAGTACAAGAGACCCAGTACTTC
CDR3aa: CASSPQFSRGVQETQYF
abundance: .
v_gene: TRBV18
d_gene: .
j_gene: TRBJ2-5

CDR3nt: TGCGCCAGCAGTCCGGGACTTCCTAATGAAAAACTGTTTTTT
CDR3aa: CASSPGLPNEKLFF
abundance: .
v_gene: TRBV5-1
d_gene: .
j_gene: TRBJ1-4

CDR3nt: TGCAGCGTTGGGGGCGGTCTGAATGAGCAGTTCTTC
CDR3aa: CSVGGGLNEQFF
abundance: .
v_gene: TRBV29-1
d_gene: .
j_gene: TRBJ2-1

CDR3nt: TGCAGCGTGCAGCAGGGGACATCGGGGTCACCCCTCCACTTT
CDR3aa: CSVQQGTSGSPLHF
abundance: few
v_gene: TRBV29-1
d_gene: .
j_gene: TRBJ1-6

CDR3nt: TGTGCCAGCAGCTTAGGTTCGGGGTCGACTAATGAAAAACTGTTTTTT
CDR3aa: CASSLGSGSTNEKLFF
abundance: .
v_gene: TRBV7-9
d_gene: .
j_gene: TRBJ1-4

CDR3nt: TGTGCCAGCAGGACAGGGACTGCAGGCTACACCTTC
CDR3aa: CASRTGTAGYTF
abundance: .
v_gene: TRBV28
d_gene: TRBD1
j_gene: TRBJ1-2

CDR3nt: TGCGCCAGCAGCCTATCGGGACTAGCTGGGGAGCAGTTCTTC
CDR3aa: CASSLSGLAGEQFF
abundance: .
v_gene: TRBV4-3
d_gene: TRBD2
j_gene: TRBJ2-1

CDR3nt: TGTGCCAGCAGCTTGGCCGGGACTAGCGGGGGGCCAGGGACAGATACGCAGTATTTT
CDR3aa: CASSLAGTSGGPGTDTQYF
abundance: .
v_gene: TRBV5-4
d_gene: TRBD2
j_gene: TRBJ2-3

CDR3nt: TGTGCCAGCAGTTACTCGGGACAGCTGTATGGCTACACCTTC
CDR3aa: CASSYSGQLYGYTF
abundance: .
v_gene: TRBV6-6
d_gene: TRBD1
j_gene: TRBJ1-2

CDR3nt: TGTGCCAGCAGTGGGAGGGGAAACACCATATATTTT
CDR3aa: CASSGRGNTIYF
abundance: once
v_gene: TRBV6-4
d_gene: .
j_gene: TRBJ1-3

CDR3nt: TGTGCCAGCAGCTTGGGGCAGGGGAGCACAGATACGCAGTATTTT
CDR3aa: CASSLGQGSTDTQYF
abundance: .
v_gene: TRBV5-5
d_gene: .
j_gene: TRBJ2-3

CDR3nt: TGTGCCAGCAGTGAATGGTCCTCCGAAGCCCCCCCGACAGCGGGGTTTCGGAACGAGCAGTACTTC
CDR3aa: CASSEWSSEAPPTAGFRNEQYF
abundance: .
v_gene: TRBV6-1
d_gene: TRBD2
j_gene: TRBJ2-7

CDR3nt: TGTGCCAGCAGCTTGTATCGTTCACCCCTCCACTTT
CDR3aa: CASSLYRSPLHF
abundance: once
v_gene: TRBV5-6
d_gene: .
j_gene: TRBJ1-6

CDR3nt: TGTGCCAGCAGCGCCCGACATAGCTCTGGAAACACCATATATTTT
CDR3aa: CASSARHSSGNTIYF
abundance: .
v_gene: TRBV9
d_gene: .
j_gene: TRBJ1-3

CDR3nt: TGTGCCAGCAGTGTAGTGGGGCGCGTTTTATCGGGCGAGCAGTACTTC
CDR3aa: CASSVVGRVLSGEQYF
abundance: .
v_gene: TRBV2
d_gene: .
j_gene: TRBJ2-7

CDR3nt: TGTGCCAGCAGCGTATCAGGGTTTATTTCGCTGGACGATGAGCAGTTCTTC
CDR3aa: CASSVSGFISLDDEQFF
abundance: .
v_gene: TRBV9
d_gene: .
j_gene: TRBJ2-1

CDR3nt: TGTGCCTGGGATGACAGGGCCCACTATGGCTACACCTTC
CDR3aa: CAWDDRAHYGYTF
abundance: .
v_gene: TRBV30
d_gene: TRBD1
j_gene: TRBJ1-2

CDR3nt: TGTGCCGGGACGAGCGGGGGGGGGTCCTACGAGCAGTACTTC
CDR3aa: CAGTSGGGSYEQYF
abundance: few
v_gene: TRBV30
d_gene: TRBD2
j_gene: TRBJ2-7

CDR3nt: TGTGCTAGTGGTTTGGCCGGGACAGGGTTATCCTACGAGCAGTACTTC
CDR3aa: CASGLAGTGLSYEQYF
abundance: .
v_gene: TRBV12-5
d_gene: TRBD1
j_gene: TRBJ2-7

CDR3nt: TGTGCCAGCAGCGTAGTGAGTCAAGCGGTGAACTCTGGGGCCAACGTCCTGACTTTC
CDR3aa: CASSVVSQAVNSGANVLTF
abundance: .
v_gene: TRBV9
d_gene: .
j_gene: TRBJ2-6